This T cell receptor (beta chain) originates from a study of cytomegalovirus exposure and HLA in healthy donors. Study-level points and caveats: Accounts indicate the classifier identified cytomegalovirus status with strong specificity and sensitivity.

This clone occurred once. Its antigen is not identified. PCR primers comprised 60 Vbeta and 13 Jbeta primers. Libraries were prepared by immunoSEQ multiplex PCR; TCRdb keeps only in-frame clonotypes and omits some of them. In the table there are 95,000 to 150,000 clones, about four fifths of which are singletons. Trimming removed 7 bases from V and 6 bases from J; junction bases left unmatched: 9. The CDR3 spans 15 residues. The V gene's germline CDR1 is SQVTM and CDR2 ANQGSEA. Sequenced material: PBMCs. This receptor was taken from a middle-aged woman in good health and CMV-seropositive. The chain is built from TRBV29-1 and TRBJ2-1, with 13 bases that match TRBD2. The CDR3 region has the DNA TGCAGCGCTGGGACTAGCGGGGATCTTTTCAATGAGCAGTTCTTC. Residues: CSAGTSGDLFNEQFF.